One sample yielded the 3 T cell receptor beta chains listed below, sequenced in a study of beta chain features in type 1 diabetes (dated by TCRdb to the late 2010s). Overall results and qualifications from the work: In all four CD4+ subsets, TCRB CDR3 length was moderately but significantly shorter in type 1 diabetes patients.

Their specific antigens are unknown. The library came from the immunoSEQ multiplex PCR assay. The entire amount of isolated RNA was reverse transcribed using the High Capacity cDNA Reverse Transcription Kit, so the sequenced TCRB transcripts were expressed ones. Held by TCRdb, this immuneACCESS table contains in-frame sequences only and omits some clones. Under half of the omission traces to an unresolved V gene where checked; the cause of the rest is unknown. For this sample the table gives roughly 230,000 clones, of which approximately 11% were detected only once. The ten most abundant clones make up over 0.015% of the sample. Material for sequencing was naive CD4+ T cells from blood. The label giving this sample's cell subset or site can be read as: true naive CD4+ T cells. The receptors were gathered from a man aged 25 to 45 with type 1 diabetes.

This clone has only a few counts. DNA of the CDR3: TGTGCCAGCAGCCGACTAAGACAGGGCGCGAACACCGGGGAGCTGTTTTTT. The encoded protein is CASSRLRQGANTGELFF. V and J are TRBV14 and TRBJ2-2; 7 bases fit TRBD1. V lost 4 bases and J lost 0; bases outside the gene matches: 8. The CDR3 has 17 amino acids. CDR1 SGHDN and CDR2 FVKESK come from the germline V gene.

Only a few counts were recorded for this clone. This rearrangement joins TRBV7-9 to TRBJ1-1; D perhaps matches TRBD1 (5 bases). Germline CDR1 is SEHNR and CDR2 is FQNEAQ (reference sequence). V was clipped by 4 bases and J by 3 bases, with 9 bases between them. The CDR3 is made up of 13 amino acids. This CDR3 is CASSSQEYTEAFF. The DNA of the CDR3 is TGTGCCAGCAGCTCACAGGAGTACACTGAAGCTTTCTTT.

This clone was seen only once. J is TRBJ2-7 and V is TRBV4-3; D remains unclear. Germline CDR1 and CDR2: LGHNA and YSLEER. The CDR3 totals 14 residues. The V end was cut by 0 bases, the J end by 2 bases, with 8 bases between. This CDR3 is CASSQDPPTYEQYF. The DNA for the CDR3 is TGCGCCAGCAGCCAAGATCCCCCTACCTACGAGCAGTACTTC.